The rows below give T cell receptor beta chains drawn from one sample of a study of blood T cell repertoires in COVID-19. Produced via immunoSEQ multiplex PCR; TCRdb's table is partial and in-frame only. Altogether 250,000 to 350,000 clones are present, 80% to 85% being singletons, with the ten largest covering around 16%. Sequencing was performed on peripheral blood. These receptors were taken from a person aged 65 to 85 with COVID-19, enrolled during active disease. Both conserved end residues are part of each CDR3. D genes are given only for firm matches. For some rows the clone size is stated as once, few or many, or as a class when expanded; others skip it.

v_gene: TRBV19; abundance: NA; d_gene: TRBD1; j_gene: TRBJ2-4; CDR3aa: CASSRQGPNIQYF; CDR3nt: TGTGCCAGTAGCCGACAGGGGCCAAACATTCAGTACTTC
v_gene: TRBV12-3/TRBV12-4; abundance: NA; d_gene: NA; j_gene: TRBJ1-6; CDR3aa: CASSPLGRSPLHF; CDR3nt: TGTGCCAGCAGTCCCCTTGGGAGGAGTCCCCTCCACTTT
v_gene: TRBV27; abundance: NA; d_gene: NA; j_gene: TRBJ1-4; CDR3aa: CATKPWQGLYNEKLFF; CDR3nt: TGTGCCACCAAACCCTGGCAGGGGCTCTATAATGAAAAACTGTTTTTT
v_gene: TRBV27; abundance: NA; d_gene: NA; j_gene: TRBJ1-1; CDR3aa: CASSLWQENTEAFF; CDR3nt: TGTGCCAGCAGTTTATGGCAGGAGAACACTGAAGCTTTCTTT
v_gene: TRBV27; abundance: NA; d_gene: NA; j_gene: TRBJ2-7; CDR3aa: CASSSQGFSSEQYF; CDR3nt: TGTGCCAGCAGTTCACAGGGTTTCTCGTCCGAGCAGTACTTC
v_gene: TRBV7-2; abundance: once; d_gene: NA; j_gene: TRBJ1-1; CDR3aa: CASSLSQQGKGQAFF; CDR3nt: TGTGCCAGCAGCTTATCCCAACAGGGCAAAGGACAAGCTTTCTTT
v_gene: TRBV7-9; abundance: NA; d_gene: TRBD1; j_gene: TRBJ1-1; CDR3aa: CASSSRTGENTEAFF; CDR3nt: TGTGCCAGCAGCTCCAGGACAGGGGAGAACACTGAAGCTTTCTTT
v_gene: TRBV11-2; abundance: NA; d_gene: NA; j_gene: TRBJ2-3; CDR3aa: CASSSQGGSSTDTQYF; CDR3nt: TGTGCCAGCAGCTCCCAAGGGGGATCTAGCACAGATACGCAGTATTTT
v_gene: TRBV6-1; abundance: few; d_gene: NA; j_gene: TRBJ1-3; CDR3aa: CASSEESRPSGNTIYF; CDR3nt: TGTGCCAGCAGTGAAGAAAGCAGGCCCTCTGGAAACACCATATATTTT
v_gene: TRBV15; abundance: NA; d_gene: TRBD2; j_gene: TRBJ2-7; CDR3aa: CATSRAGGPHEQYF; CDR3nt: TGTGCCACCAGCAGAGCGGGAGGTCCCCACGAGCAGTACTTC
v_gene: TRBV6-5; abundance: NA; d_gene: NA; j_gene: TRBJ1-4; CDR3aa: CASSLQGGNEKLFF; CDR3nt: TGTGCCAGCAGTCTCCAGGGTGGGAATGAAAAACTGTTTTTT
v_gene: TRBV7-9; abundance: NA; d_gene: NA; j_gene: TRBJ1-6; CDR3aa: CASSPGTSNSPLHF; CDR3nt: TGTGCCAGCAGCCCCGGGACATCCAATTCACCCCTCCACTTT
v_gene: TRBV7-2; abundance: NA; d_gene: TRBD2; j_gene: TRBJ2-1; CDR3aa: CASSLGAGGAPGNEQFF; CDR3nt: TGTGCCAGCAGCTTAGGTGCGGGAGGCGCCCCTGGCAATGAGCAGTTCTTC
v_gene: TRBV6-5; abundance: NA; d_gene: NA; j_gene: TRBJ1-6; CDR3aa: CASRSWDTSYSPLHF; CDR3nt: TGTGCCAGCAGATCCTGGGACACTAGTTATTCACCCCTCCACTTT
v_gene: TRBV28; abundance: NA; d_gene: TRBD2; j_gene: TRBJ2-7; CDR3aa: CASSLHLAELSYEQYF; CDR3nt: TGTGCCAGCAGTTTGCACCTAGCGGAGCTCTCCTACGAGCAGTACTTC
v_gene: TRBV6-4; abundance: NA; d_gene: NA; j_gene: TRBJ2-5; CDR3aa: CASSEDRPQETQYF; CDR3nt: TGTGCCAGCAGTGAGGACAGACCTCAAGAGACCCAGTACTTC
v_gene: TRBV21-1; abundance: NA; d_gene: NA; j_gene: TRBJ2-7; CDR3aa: CASSPGRGQGSSTVYEQYF; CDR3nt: TGTGCCAGCAGCCCCGGTCGGGGACAGGGTTCGTCGACCGTCTACGAGCAGTACTTC
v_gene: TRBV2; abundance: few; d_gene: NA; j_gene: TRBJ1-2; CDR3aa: CASSERQLSYGYTF; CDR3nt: TGTGCCAGCAGTGAGAGGCAGTTATCGTATGGCTACACCTTC
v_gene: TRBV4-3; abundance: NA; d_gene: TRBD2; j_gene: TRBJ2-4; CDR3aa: CASSDRSYGTSDSQAKNIQYF; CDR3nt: TGCGCCAGCAGCGACAGATCGTACGGGACTAGTGACTCTCAAGCCAAAAACATTCAGTACTTC
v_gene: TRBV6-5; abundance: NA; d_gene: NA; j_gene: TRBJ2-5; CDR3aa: CASRPEAKGQGTQYF; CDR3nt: TGTGCCAGCAGACCCGAAGCTAAAGGGCAGGGGACCCAGTACTTC
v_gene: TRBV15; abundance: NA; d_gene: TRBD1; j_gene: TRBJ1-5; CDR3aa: CATSDRDRVGQPQHF; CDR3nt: TGTGCCACCAGCGACCGGGACAGGGTAGGTCAGCCCCAGCATTTT
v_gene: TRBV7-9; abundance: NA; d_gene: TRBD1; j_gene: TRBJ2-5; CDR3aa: CASSLRQGASETQYF; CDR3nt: TGTGCCAGCAGCTTAAGACAGGGGGCCTCAGAGACCCAGTACTTC
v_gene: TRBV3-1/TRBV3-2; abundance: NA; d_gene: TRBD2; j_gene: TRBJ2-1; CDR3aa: CASSLSSGLGNEQFF; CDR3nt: TGTGCCAGCAGCCTCTCGTCGGGACTAGGCAATGAGCAGTTCTTC
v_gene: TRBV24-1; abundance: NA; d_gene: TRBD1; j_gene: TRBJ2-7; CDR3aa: CATSDGTAYEQYF; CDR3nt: TGTGCCACCAGTGATGGGACAGCCTACGAGCAGTACTTC
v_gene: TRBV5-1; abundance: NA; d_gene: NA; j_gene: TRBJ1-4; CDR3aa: CASSLGDQGLGEKLFF; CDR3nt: TGCGCCAGCAGCTTGGGCGACCAGGGGTTGGGGGAAAAACTGTTTTTT
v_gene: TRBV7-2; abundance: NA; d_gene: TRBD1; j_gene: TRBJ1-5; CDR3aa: CASSRRQGDQPQHF; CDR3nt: TGTGCCAGCAGCCGTAGACAGGGTGATCAGCCCCAGCATTTT
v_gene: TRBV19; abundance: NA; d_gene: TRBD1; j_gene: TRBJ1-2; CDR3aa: CASSIWDRDGYGYTF; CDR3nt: TGTGCCAGTAGTATATGGGACAGGGATGGCTATGGCTACACCTTC